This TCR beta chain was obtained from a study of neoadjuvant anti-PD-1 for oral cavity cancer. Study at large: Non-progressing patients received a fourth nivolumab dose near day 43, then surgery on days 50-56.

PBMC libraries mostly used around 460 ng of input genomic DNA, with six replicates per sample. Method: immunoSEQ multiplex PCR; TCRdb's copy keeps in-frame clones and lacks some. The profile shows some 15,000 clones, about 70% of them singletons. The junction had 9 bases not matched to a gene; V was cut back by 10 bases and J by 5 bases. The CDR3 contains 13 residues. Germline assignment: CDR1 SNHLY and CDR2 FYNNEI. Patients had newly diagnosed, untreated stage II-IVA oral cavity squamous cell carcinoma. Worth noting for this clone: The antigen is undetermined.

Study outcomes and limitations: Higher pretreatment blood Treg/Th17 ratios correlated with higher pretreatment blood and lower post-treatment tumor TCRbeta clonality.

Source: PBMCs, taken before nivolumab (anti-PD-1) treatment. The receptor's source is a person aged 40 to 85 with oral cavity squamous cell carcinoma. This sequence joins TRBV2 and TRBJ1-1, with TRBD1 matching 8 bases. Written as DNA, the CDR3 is TGTGCCATCGATGACAGGGGAGAAACTGAAGCTTTCTTT. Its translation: CAIDDRGETEAFF.